This TCR beta chain was identified in a study of graft-versus-host responses after intestinal transplantation. Study as a whole: Recipients underwent multivisceral, liver-intestinal, or isolated intestinal transplants. After anti-thymocyte globulin induction, recipients took tacrolimus and steroids for three to four years. Study-level findings and limits: The marrow of recipients harbored GvH clones, and ileum or blood showed some of them first.

The CDR3 has 16 residues. The germline V gene encodes CDR1 WNHNN and CDR2 SYGVQD (reference sequence). V was cut by 4 bases and J by 0 bases, with 16 bases left in between. Judged by abundance, this clone is medium-sized. Its matching antigen is unknown. Some clones are missing from TCRdb's copy, which holds only in-frame ones; the method was immunoSEQ multiplex PCR. This table holds some 85,000 clones, around 87% found once. This specimen consisted of unstimulated CD8+ T cells sorted from spleen or lymph node cells, obtained before transplant. This receptor was taken from a human donor who was the organ donor for an intestinal transplant. This sequence joins TRBV10-1 and TRBJ2-7, with D perhaps given as TRBD1 or TRBD2 (5 bases each). The CDR3 coding sequence is TGCGCCAGCAGTGTCTCTAAAGGGACCGACTCCTACGAGCAGTACTTC. Translating it yields CASSVSKGTDSYEQYF.